The TCR beta chain under discussion was sequenced for a study of blood T cell repertoires in COVID-19. Whole-study context: There were acute and convalescent COVID-19 samples, and they came from the United States, Italy and Spain. T cells, B-cell-depleted T cells, or PBMCs supplied cDNA or gDNA.

Per the original data handling: Amplification of reference gene primers provided the estimated nucleated cell counts. Only in-frame clones appear in the TCRdb table, and some are missing; sequencing was by immunoSEQ multiplex PCR. The V and J calls and clone size were taken over from that table, and D and trimming were inferred from the DNA. The table includes approximately 170,000 clones, around 67% detected once. CDR1 is SGDLS, CDR2 YYNGEE, per germline. CDR3 length equals 12 residues. Trimming removed 4 bases from V and 14 bases from J; junction bases left unmatched: 10. Source material: peripheral blood. The receptor was derived from a woman aged 80 or over with acute or convalescent COVID-19. This sequence joins TRBV9 and TRBJ2-3; 7 nucleotides agree with TRBD1. CDR3 loop: CASSRDSLTVYF. CDR3 DNA: TGTGCCAGCAGCCGGGACAGCCTTACGGTGTATTTT.